Presented here are 26 T cell receptor beta chains from one specimen sequenced in a study of T cell responses to AZD1222 COVID-19 vaccine. Clones were read by immunoSEQ multiplex PCR, and TCRdb kept only the in-frame ones, dropping some. The sample yields about 100,000 clones, 87% seen once. The material was peripheral blood, obtained on day 0 of AZD1222 vaccination. These receptors came from an adult in good health.

The chain joins TRBV7-9 to TRBJ1-3; no clear D gene. V dropped 1 base and J dropped 0 bases, with 10 bases sitting between them. This CDR3 is built from 16 residues. The V gene's germline CDR1 is SEHNR and CDR2 FQNEAQ (reference sequence). Here the CDR3 reads CASSLGSVNSGNTIYF. CDR3 coding DNA: TGTGCCAGCAGCTTAGGTTCGGTCAACTCTGGAAACACCATATATTTT.

The genes are TRBV11-2 and TRBJ2-1, with 14 bases fitting TRBD2. The CDR3 is 15 residues long. V gave up 4 bases and J gave up 7 bases; unmatched junction bases: 3. The germline CDR1 and CDR2 sequences are SGHAT and FQNNGV. In DNA, the CDR3 is TGTGCCAGCAGCTCCTGGACTAGCGGGAGGAATGAGCAGTTCTTC. Amino acids: CASSSWTSGRNEQFF.

The V gene is TRBV9, the J gene TRBJ1-1, with D uncertain. Germline CDR1 and CDR2: SGDLS and YYNGEE. V was pared by 2 bases and J by 4 bases, with 15 bases between. The CDR3 runs to 15 residues. For the CDR3, the DNA is TGTGCCAGCAGCGTCCAGGAGATCTGGGGCACTGAAGCTTTCTTT. It translates to CASSVQEIWGTEAFF.

CDR3 amino acids: CASSLAFLAGTSTDTQYF. The CDR3 region has the DNA TGTGCCAGCAGCTTAGCGTTCTTAGCGGGTACTAGCACAGATACGCAGTATTTT. The gene calls are TRBV7-2 and TRBJ2-3, with 7 bases lining up with TRBD2. CDR3 length: 18 residues. The germline V gene encodes CDR1 SGHTA and CDR2 FQGNSA. The V gene end was trimmed by 0 bases and the J gene end by 0 bases; junction bases not matched to a gene: 9.

V and J are TRBV4-3 and TRBJ1-5, with 8 bases that match TRBD1. The germline V gene encodes CDR1 LGHNA and CDR2 YSLEER. Trimming cost V 0 bases and J 7 bases; bases outside gene matches: 5. CDR3 length: 15 amino acids. CDR3 bases: TGCGCCAGCAGCCAAGACAGGGGGCCTGGACAGCCCCAGCATTTT. This codes for CASSQDRGPGQPQHF.

The chain recombines TRBV5-1 with TRBJ1-1, with D hard to call. This CDR3 spans 14 amino acids. Trimming removed 1 base at V and 0 bases at J, with 7 bases between. In germline, CDR1 is SGHRS, CDR2 YFSETQ. The CDR3 loop reads CASSLPTLNTEAFF. CDR3 sequence (DNA): TGCGCCAGCAGCTTGCCCACCTTGAACACTGAAGCTTTCTTT.

J is TRBJ1-1 and V is TRBV7-8; D is undetermined. V was shortened by 4 bases and J by 7 bases, with 13 bases between the two germline ends. The CDR3 covers 13 residues. Germline CDR1 SGHVS, CDR2 FQNEAQ. The CDR3 protein is CASSSHGFGEAFF. CDR3 in DNA: TGTGCCAGCAGCTCCCACGGGTTTGGTGAAGCTTTCTTT.

This clone showed up just a few times. V usage is TRBV11-3 and J usage is TRBJ2-3; 7 bases match TRBD1. V gave up 1 base and J gave up 8 bases; unmatched junction bases: 0. From germline, CDR1 is SGHNT and CDR2 YENEEA. The CDR3 runs to 12 residues. The CDR3 region has the DNA TGTGCCAGCAGCTTAGGACAGGGTACGCAGTATTTT. Amino acid sequence: CASSLGQGTQYF.

CDR3 nucleotides: TGTGCCAGCAGCCTCGGGTATAACACTGAAGCTTTCTTT. This sequence encodes CASSLGYNTEAFF. V gene TRBV7-3 combines with J gene TRBJ1-1, with no clear D. V was cut by 5 bases and J by 2 bases, with 9 bases left in between. CDR1 and CDR2 from the germline V gene are SGHTA and FQGTGA. The CDR3 covers 13 residues.

The sample holds a few counts of this clone. The chain joins TRBV6-5 to TRBJ1-5; D remains unclear. Trimming cost V 2 bases and J 8 bases, with 13 bases left between them. Germline values: CDR1 MNHEY, CDR2 SVGAGI. CDR3 length: 14 amino acids. As DNA, the CDR3 is TGTGCCAGCAGTTACGAACTCCTGAACGAGCCCCAGCATTTT. Translation: CASSYELLNEPQHF.

V usage is TRBV3-1 (or the pseudogene TRBV3-2) and J usage is TRBJ2-4; D is tentatively TRBD1 or TRBD2 (6 bases each). V dropped 2 bases and J dropped 3 bases, with 14 bases sitting between them. The CDR3 extends over 16 amino acids. CDR1 is LGHDT and CDR2 is YNNKEL in the germline V gene (reference sequence). DNA of the CDR3: TGTGCCAGCAGCCAAAACCTTGGAGGGGGCAAAAACATTCAGTACTTC. Encoded protein: CASSQNLGGGKNIQYF.

The chain uses TRBV7-2 and TRBJ1-6; D is uncertain. V was pared by 8 bases and J by 6 bases, with 14 bases between. The germline CDR1 and CDR2 sequences are SGHTA and FQGNSA. The CDR3 is made up of 14 amino acids. The CDR3 DNA follows: TGTGCCAGCGTCCTGCCCCTTGGTAATTCACCCCTCCACTTT. This encodes CASVLPLGNSPLHF.

The rearrangement joins TRBV3-1 (or the pseudogene TRBV3-2) to TRBJ1-3; 7 positions match TRBD1. The J segment lost 4 bases and the V segment lost 1 base, leaving 7 bases of the junction unmatched. Looked up from germline, CDR1 is LGHDT and CDR2 is YNNKEL (reference sequence). The CDR3 length is 16 residues. This chain's CDR3 is CASSQVEGAAGNTIYF. The CDR3 DNA reads TGTGCCAGCAGCCAAGTCGAGGGGGCCGCAGGAAACACCATATATTTT.

The chain uses TRBV19 and TRBJ2-3; tentative D call: TRBD2 (6 bases). CDR1 is LNHDA, CDR2 SQIVND, per germline (reference sequence). The CDR3 runs to 16 residues. Trimming pared 8 bases from V and 0 bases from J, leaving 18 bases between. The CDR3 loop reads CASSRGARPSTDTQYF. In nucleotides, the CDR3 is TGTGCCAGTTCCCGCGGGGCCAGACCTAGCACAGATACGCAGTATTTT.

The rearrangement joins TRBV11-2 to TRBJ2-3, with D maybe TRBD2 (5 bases). The CDR3 is made up of 15 amino acids. Trimming left V 3 bases short and J 1 base short, with 11 bases between. Per germline, CDR1 SGHAT and CDR2 FQNNGV. The CDR3: CASSFGLQGTDTQYF. CDR3 nucleotides: TGTGCCAGCAGCTTCGGACTCCAAGGCACAGATACGCAGTATTTT.

The rearrangement joins TRBV2 to TRBJ1-3, with unresolved D. Looked up from germline, CDR1 is SNHLY and CDR2 is FYNNEI. V was pared by 4 bases and J by 0 bases, with 7 bases between. This CDR3 comprises 14 residues. For the CDR3, the DNA is TGTGCCAGCAGTGTCCGGCTCTCTGGAAACACCATATATTTT. This translates into CASSVRLSGNTIYF.

The V gene is TRBV18, the J gene TRBJ2-1; no definite D call. V lost 2 bases and J 6 bases, leaving 11 bases between the germline ends. CDR3 length: 14 residues. Germline CDR1 reads KGHSH; CDR2 reads LQKENI. The CDR3 region is CASSPGLVGNEQFF. The CDR3 DNA follows: TGTGCCAGCTCACCAGGGCTAGTCGGCAATGAGCAGTTCTTC.

This chain links TRBV5-1 with TRBJ1-3; possible D gene TRBD1, 6 bases. This CDR3 is 16 amino acids long. Trimming took off 3 bases at V and 1 base at J, with 14 bases between the two ends. Germline assignment: CDR1 SGHRS and CDR2 YFSETQ. CDR3 sequence (DNA): TGCGCCAGCAGCTCCCGGGGACAAACATCTGGAAACACCATATATTTT. Translated, it gives CASSSRGQTSGNTIYF. Supplemented by reference TRBV5-1 and TRBJ1-3, the full variable domain reads KAGVTQTPRYLIKTRGQQVTLSCSPISGHRSVSWYQQTPGQGLQFLFEYFSETQRNKGNFPGRFSGRQFSNSRSEMNVSTLELGDSALYLCASSSRGQTSGNTIYFGEGSWLTVV.

This chain links TRBV5-1 with TRBJ2-7, with 7 bases lining up with TRBD1. The CDR3 runs to 16 residues. Looked up from germline, CDR1 is SGHRS and CDR2 is YFSETQ. Unmatched junction bases numbered 14, after V lost 8 bases and J lost 0 bases. CDR3 residues: CASSYLGGMSSYEQYF. CDR3 DNA: TGCGCCAGTTCCTACTTAGGGGGCATGAGCTCCTACGAGCAGTACTTC.

This clone was picked up one time. The chain carries TRBV27 and TRBJ2-7; TRBD2 aligns across 9 bases. Germline assignment: CDR1 MNHEY and CDR2 SMNVEV (reference sequence). The CDR3 spans 16 residues. With V trimmed by 3 bases and J by 6 bases, 12 bases remained unmatched. CDR3 nucleotide sequence: TGTGCCAGCAGTTTGATGTCCGCGGGAGGGCCCGCCGAGCAGTACTTC. Its translation: CASSLMSAGGPAEQYF.

The chain uses TRBV9 and TRBJ1-3, with a tentative D call TRBD1 (5 bases). Germline CDR1 and CDR2: SGDLS and YYNGEE. The CDR3 totals 15 residues. The V end lost 2 bases, the J end lost 0 bases, and 9 bases lay between the germline ends. The CDR3 DNA reads TGTGCCAGCAGCGTTCAGGGCGTCTCTGGAAACACCATATATTTT. Protein sequence: CASSVQGVSGNTIYF.

The chain uses TRBV12-3 or TRBV12-4 and TRBJ2-5; D is unresolved. V lost 3 bases to trimming and J lost 3 bases, with 8 bases between them. The CDR3 runs to 13 residues. CDR3 loop: CASSFRPEETQYF. The CDR3 DNA sequence: TGTGCCAGCAGTTTCCGTCCCGAAGAGACCCAGTACTTC.

The chain recombines TRBV30 with TRBJ1-1; D ambiguous. The CDR3 is made up of 14 amino acids. The germline gives CDR1 GTSNPN, CDR2 SVGIG (reference sequence). V lost 0 bases, J lost 1 base, and 9 bases lay in between. This CDR3 is CAWSVGPTNTEAFF. The CDR3 nucleotides read TGTGCCTGGAGTGTAGGGCCGACGAACACTGAAGCTTTCTTT.

This clone is a singleton in its sample. The chain couples TRBV5-5 to TRBJ1-2; TRBD1 aligns across 8 bases. Losses at the gene ends were 4 bases for V and 2 bases for J; bases not matched to a gene: 4. Germline V gives CDR1 SGHKS, CDR2 YYEKEE (reference sequence). The CDR3 is 14 residues long. DNA of the CDR3: TGTGCCAGCAGCCCCAGGACAGGGAACTATGGCTACACCTTC. Translation: CASSPRTGNYGYTF.

The V call is TRBV3-1 (or the pseudogene TRBV3-2), the J call TRBJ2-6; 8 nucleotides line up with TRBD1. The junction had 8 bases not matched to a gene; V was cut back by 5 bases and J by 2 bases. From germline, CDR1 is LGHDT and CDR2 YNNKEL (reference sequence). This CDR3 contains 17 residues. The CDR3 nucleotides read TGTGCCAGCAGCGACACACAGGGGGTCGCTGGGGCCAACGTCCTGACTTTC. It codes for CASSDTQGVAGANVLTF.

This clone appeared once. The CDR3 DNA reads TGTGCCAGCAGTGAAAGGACAGGGCTCACCTACAATGAGCAGTTCTTC. Protein: CASSERTGLTYNEQFF. The chain couples TRBV2 to TRBJ2-1, with 8 bases that match TRBD1. V lost 2 bases and J lost 2; bases outside the gene matches: 5. The CDR3 is 16 amino acids. Germline V gene sequence: CDR1 SNHLY, CDR2 FYNNEI.